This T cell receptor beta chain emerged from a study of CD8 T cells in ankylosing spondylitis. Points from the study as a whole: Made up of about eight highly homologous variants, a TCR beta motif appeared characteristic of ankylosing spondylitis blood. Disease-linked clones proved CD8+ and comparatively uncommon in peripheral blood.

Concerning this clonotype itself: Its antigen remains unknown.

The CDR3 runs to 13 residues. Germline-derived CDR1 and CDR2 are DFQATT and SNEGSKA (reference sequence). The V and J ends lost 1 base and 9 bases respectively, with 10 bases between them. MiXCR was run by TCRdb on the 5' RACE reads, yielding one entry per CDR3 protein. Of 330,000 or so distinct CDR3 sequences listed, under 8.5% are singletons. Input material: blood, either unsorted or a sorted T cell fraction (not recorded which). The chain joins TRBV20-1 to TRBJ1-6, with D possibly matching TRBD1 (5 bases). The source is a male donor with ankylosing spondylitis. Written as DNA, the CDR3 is TGCAGTGCTAGAGTGGGGGTGGGTTCACCCCTCCACTTT. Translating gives CSARVGVGSPLHF.